This T cell receptor (beta chain) was sequenced during a study of shared clonotypes between healthy human individuals. Findings of the study overall: Generation of non-shared clonotypes was less probable than generation of clonotypes shared by all four donors.

Generated by immunoSEQ multiplex PCR, the TCRdb table keeps only in-frame clones and is missing some. The data contain a few million clones, 80% to 95% of them seen just once; the ten biggest clones take up about 1.6%. This clone was seen only once. Its antigen is still unknown. Naive CD8 populations comprised CD45RO-negative cells positively selected for CCR7, excluding terminally differentiated effector memory CD45RA+ cells. The sequenced sample consisted of naive CD8+ T cells from PBMCs. This receptor was identified in a man between 18 and 29 years old in good health. Some clones in this sample may be carry-over from other donors' samples.

The CDR3 coding sequence is TGTGCCAGCAGCCCGGACAGTTCGGCCAAAAACATTCAGTACTTC. Translating it yields CASSPDSSAKNIQYF. This chain links TRBV7-9 with TRBJ2-4; the D gene is possibly TRBD1 (6 bases). This CDR3 comprises 15 residues. V shed 5 bases and J shed 1 base, with 12 bases lying between them. Germline lookup yields CDR1 SEHNR and CDR2 FQNEAQ (reference sequence).